The rows below give T cell receptor beta chains drawn from one sample of a study of blood T cell repertoires in COVID-19. The repertoire was sequenced with immunoSEQ multiplex PCR; TCRdb's copy has only in-frame clones and lacks some. Among about 48,000 clones listed, roughly four fifths were seen once. The source material was peripheral blood. The receptors originated from a man aged 35-49 years with acute or convalescent COVID-19. Each CDR3 is given with its conserved first and last residue. D genes are given only for firm matches. Clone size is shown for a subset of rows, as once, few, many or a class of expanded clone.

D	V	J	size	DNA	CDR3
TRBD1	TRBV27	TRBJ1-1	NA	TGTGCCAGCAGTACCAGGGACAGGGGGAACACTGAAGCTTTCTTT	CASSTRDRGNTEAFF
NA	TRBV20-1	TRBJ2-6	NA	TGCAGTGCTAGTTTGACTAGACCCTCTGGGGCCAACGTCCTGACTTTC	CSASLTRPSGANVLTF
NA	TRBV10-3	TRBJ1-2	few	TGTGCCATCAGTGGTACTAACTATGGCTACACCTTC	CAISGTNYGYTF
NA	TRBV24-1	TRBJ2-3	NA	TGTGCCACCAGTTCTGTCACAGATACGCAGTATTTT	CATSSVTDTQYF
TRBD1	TRBV3-1/TRBV3-2	TRBJ1-1	NA	TGTGCCGCCAGGGGGCTGGCGAACACTGAAGCTTTCTTT	CAARGLANTEAFF
NA	TRBV29-1	TRBJ1-1	NA	TGCAGCGTCCGCAGGGAGGGGAACACTGAAGCTTTCTTT	CSVRREGNTEAFF
NA	TRBV5-1	TRBJ2-2	NA	TGCGCCAGCAGCTCGACAACAGGGAACACCGGGGAGCTGTTTTTT	CASSSTTGNTGELFF
TRBD2	TRBV3-1/TRBV3-2	TRBJ2-7	NA	TGTGCCAGCAGCCATCTTAGCGGGGGATTCGAGCAGTACTTC	CASSHLSGGFEQYF
NA	TRBV5-6	TRBJ2-1	NA	TGTGCCAGCAGCCCCCAGTTCTACAATGAGCAGTTCTTC	CASSPQFYNEQFF
NA	TRBV10-1	TRBJ2-1	NA	TGCGCCACGCTGAGGAGGCCTTTCCCCTTTTTCTCCTACAATGAGCAGTTCTTC	CATLRRPFPFFSYNEQFF
TRBD2	TRBV5-6	TRBJ2-3	few	TGTGCCAGCAGCTCGGTGTTCAGTAATAGCGGGGGGGCCAGGAGCGAGTATTTT	CASSSVFSNSGGARSEYF
NA	TRBV18	TRBJ1-5	NA	TGTGCCAGCTCACCGAACTTTAGCAATCAGCCCCAGCATTTT	CASSPNFSNQPQHF
NA	TRBV24-1	TRBJ2-1	NA	TGTGCCACCAGTGATTTGGAGGTCAGCGCGAAGCAGTTCTTC	CATSDLEVSAKQFF
NA	TRBV3-1/TRBV3-2	TRBJ2-4	NA	TGTGCCAGCAGCCAAGATCGCAACAGGGCTGGCATTCAGTACTTC	CASSQDRNRAGIQYF
NA	TRBV28	TRBJ2-1	NA	TGTGCCAGCAGTTTAAACAGGGATGGGCAGTTCTTC	CASSLNRDGQFF
TRBD2	TRBV19	TRBJ2-3	few	TGTGCCAGTAGTATAGATAGGGCTAGCGGGGCGACAGATACGCAGTATTTT	CASSIDRASGATDTQYF
NA	TRBV2	TRBJ1-6	NA	TGTGCCAGCAGTTCGTCAGGAAAATCACCCCTCCACTTT	CASSSSGKSPLHF
TRBD1	TRBV24-1	TRBJ2-7	NA	TGTGCCACCAGTGATCCACAGGGGGCCTACTACGAGCAGTACTTC	CATSDPQGAYYEQYF
TRBD1	TRBV18	TRBJ1-4	once	TGTGCCAGCTCACCATGGGACAGGGGAGAAGAAAAACTGTTTTTT	CASSPWDRGEEKLFF
TRBD2	TRBV10-1	TRBJ2-1	NA	TGCGCCAGCAGTGAGTCGAAGACTAGCGGGGCTAATGAGCAGTTCTTC	CASSESKTSGANEQFF
NA	TRBV5-3	TRBJ1-5	NA	TGTGCCAGAAGCCAAACAAACTCCCCAGGGATAGGCAATCAGCCCCAGCATTTT	CARSQTNSPGIGNQPQHF
TRBD1	TRBV7-9	TRBJ1-2	NA	TGTGCCAGCAGCCCGGACAGGGGGCTTCCCTCGTATGGCTACACCTTC	CASSPDRGLPSYGYTF
NA	TRBV5-5	TRBJ1-3	NA	TGTGCCAGCAGCTTGTTCCAGGACAACTCTGGAAACACCATATATTTT	CASSLFQDNSGNTIYF
TRBD1	TRBV6-7	TRBJ1-6	NA	TGTGCCAGCAGTTACCCGGACAGGGGGCCAGGGTCACCCCTCCACTTT	CASSYPDRGPGSPLHF
NA	TRBV6-5	TRBJ2-7	NA	TGTGCCAGCACCAACAGGGACGCCTACGAGCAGTACTTC	CASTNRDAYEQYF
NA	TRBV5-4	TRBJ2-1	NA	TGTGCCAGCAGCCCCCCCAGGGGCAATGAGCAGTTCTTC	CASSPPRGNEQFF
TRBD2	TRBV29-1	TRBJ2-1	NA	TGCAGCGCCCGCGGGGGGCAACGCACCGCCAGCTCCTACAATGAGCAGTTCTTC	CSARGGQRTASSYNEQFF
TRBD1	TRBV18	TRBJ1-6	NA	TGTGCCAGCTCACCAGGCCAGGGGGCGCTGGATTCACCCCTCCACTTT	CASSPGQGALDSPLHF
NA	TRBV30	TRBJ2-1	NA	TGTGCCTGGACCGACGGGTACCCGACTTCGGGTAATGAGCAGTTCTTC	CAWTDGYPTSGNEQFF
NA	TRBV2	TRBJ1-2	NA	TGTGCCAGCAGTAAAGGGCCTAGGTATGGCTACACCTTC	CASSKGPRYGYTF
NA	TRBV2	TRBJ1-2	NA	TGTGCCAGGCACCTTGGCCTCCCTGGCTACACCTTC	CARHLGLPGYTF
NA	TRBV6-5	TRBJ2-5	NA	TGTGCCAGCAGGGCAGGGGGAGGTGAGACCCAGTACTTC	CASRAGGGETQYF
NA	TRBV30	TRBJ1-1	NA	TGTGCCTGGAGTGTAAGAGGATCCCGTATGAACACTGAAGCTTTCTTT	CAWSVRGSRMNTEAFF
NA	TRBV6-5	TRBJ1-5	NA	TGTGCCAGCAGACAACAGGGAAGCAATCAGCCCCAGCATTTT	CASRQQGSNQPQHF
TRBD1	TRBV10-3	TRBJ1-4	few	TGTGCCATTGGCGGGACAGGCCGAAATGAAAAACTGTTTTTT	CAIGGTGRNEKLFF
TRBD1	TRBV24-1	TRBJ2-5	NA	TGTGCCACCAAGGGACAGGGCCAAGAGACCCAGTACTTC	CATKGQGQETQYF
TRBD1	TRBV28	TRBJ1-3	few	TGTGCCAGCACCCGGGACAGGGCAAACACCATATATTTT	CASTRDRANTIYF
NA	TRBV5-6	TRBJ1-5	NA	TGTGCCAGCAGTTTTGGCCTTGACTATCGTCAGCCCCAGCATTTT	CASSFGLDYRQPQHF
NA	TRBV27	TRBJ1-6	once	TGTGCCAGCACTCAACTGTCGGGGGGCCATTCACCCCTCCACTTT	CASTQLSGGHSPLHF
NA	TRBV20-1	TRBJ1-4	NA	TGCAGTGCTAGAGAACTCGAAAAACTGTTTTTT	CSARELEKLFF
TRBD2	TRBV19	TRBJ2-1	NA	TGTGCCAGCGGGACTAACCTGGGCAATGAGCAGTTCTTC	CASGTNLGNEQFF
TRBD1	TRBV9	TRBJ1-5	few	TGTGCCAGCAGCGTAGCTAGGGGACAGGGGGAGCCCCAGCATTTT	CASSVARGQGEPQHF